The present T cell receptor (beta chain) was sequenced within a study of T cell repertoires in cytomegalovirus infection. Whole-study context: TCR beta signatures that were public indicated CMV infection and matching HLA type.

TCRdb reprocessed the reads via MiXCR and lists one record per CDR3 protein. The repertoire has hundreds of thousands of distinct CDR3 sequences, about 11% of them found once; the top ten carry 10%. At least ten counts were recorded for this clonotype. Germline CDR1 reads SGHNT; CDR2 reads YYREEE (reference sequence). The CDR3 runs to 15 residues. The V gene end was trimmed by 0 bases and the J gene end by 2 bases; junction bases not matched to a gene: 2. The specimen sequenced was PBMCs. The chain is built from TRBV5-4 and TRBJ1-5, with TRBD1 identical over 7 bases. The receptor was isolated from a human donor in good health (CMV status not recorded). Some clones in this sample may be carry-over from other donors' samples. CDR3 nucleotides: TGTGCCAGCAGCTTGGCGGGGACAGGCAATCAGCCCCAGCATTTT. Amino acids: CASSLAGTGNQPQHF.